The rows below give T cell receptor beta chains drawn from one sample of a study of cytomegalovirus exposure and HLA in healthy donors. The data were produced by immunoSEQ multiplex PCR, yet TCRdb's version contains in-frame clones alone and is incomplete. The table shows nearly 110,000 clones, with more than 65% occurring only once. Sequencing used PBMCs. Receptors were obtained from a male donor in good health and CMV-seronegative. The CDR3 runs from the conserved cysteine through the conserved F or W. D genes are given only for firm matches. Clone size is not always given. Where it is, it says once, few, many or a class for expanded clones.

size: NA; J: TRBJ2-3; D: TRBD2; V: TRBV2; DNA: TGTGCCAGCAGTAGAGGACTAGCGGGTTCAGATACGCAGTATTTT; CDR3: CASSRGLAGSDTQYF
size: NA; J: TRBJ1-1; D: TRBD1; V: TRBV7-9; DNA: TGTGCCAGCAGCTTGGGACAGACGAACACTGAAGCTTTCTTT; CDR3: CASSLGQTNTEAFF
size: NA; J: TRBJ1-3; D: NA; V: TRBV6-1; DNA: TGTGCCATCAAGACTACCGGGTTAACTGGAAACACCATATATTTT; CDR3: CAIKTTGLTGNTIYF
size: NA; J: TRBJ2-3; D: NA; V: TRBV15; DNA: TGTGCCACCAGCAGAGGAGGGGGGGCGACAGATACGCAGTATTTT; CDR3: CATSRGGGATDTQYF
size: NA; J: TRBJ1-2; D: TRBD1; V: TRBV27; DNA: TGTGCCAGCAGTCCCACAGGGGATCCTAACTATGGCTACACCTTC; CDR3: CASSPTGDPNYGYTF
size: NA; J: TRBJ2-3; D: TRBD2; V: TRBV2; DNA: TGTGCCAGCAGCCTTCGGGGGGGTCAAGCGTCAGATACGCAGTATTTT; CDR3: CASSLRGGQASDTQYF
size: NA; J: TRBJ2-5; D: NA; V: TRBV28; DNA: TGTGCCAGCACCGCAGGGTTAGAGACCCAGTACTTC; CDR3: CASTAGLETQYF
size: NA; J: TRBJ1-2; D: TRBD1; V: TRBV7-6; DNA: TGTGCCACAGGGGGGCTCTATGGCTACACCTTC; CDR3: CATGGLYGYTF
size: NA; J: TRBJ2-7; D: NA; V: TRBV6-5; DNA: TGTGCCAGCAGTTACAGTTGGCGGGAAGGGTACGAGCAGTACTTC; CDR3: CASSYSWREGYEQYF
size: NA; J: TRBJ2-1; D: TRBD1; V: TRBV29-1; DNA: TGCAGCGTTGCCCCTCCGACAGGGGGCGATGACAATGAGCAGTTCTTC; CDR3: CSVAPPTGGDDNEQFF
size: NA; J: TRBJ2-7; D: NA; V: TRBV27; DNA: TGTGCCAGCAGTTTTGGGGGAGGCGAGCAGTACTTC; CDR3: CASSFGGGEQYF
size: NA; J: TRBJ2-1; D: NA; V: TRBV7-6; DNA: TGTGCCAGCAGCTTAGTAGCCTCCGAGCAGTTCTTC; CDR3: CASSLVASEQFF
size: NA; J: TRBJ2-1; D: NA; V: TRBV6-4; DNA: TGTGCCAGCAGTGACTCCCTAGAAGGAATGCAGTTCTTC; CDR3: CASSDSLEGMQFF
size: NA; J: TRBJ1-3; D: NA; V: TRBV27; DNA: TGTGCCAGCAGTCGGACAGCCAACTCTGGAAACACCATATATTTT; CDR3: CASSRTANSGNTIYF
size: few; J: TRBJ1-2; D: NA; V: TRBV5-6; DNA: TGTGCCAGCACTAAACAGGGTGGCAGCACCATATCCTATGGCTACACCTTC; CDR3: CASTKQGGSTISYGYTF
size: NA; J: TRBJ2-7; D: NA; V: TRBV6-1; DNA: TGTGCCAGCAGTGAAGCGCAGGGCCCCTACGAGCAGTACTTC; CDR3: CASSEAQGPYEQYF
size: few; J: TRBJ1-4; D: TRBD1; V: TRBV28; DNA: TGTGCCAGCAGTATAGGGACAGTCAATGAAAAACTGTTTTTT; CDR3: CASSIGTVNEKLFF
size: NA; J: TRBJ2-1; D: TRBD2; V: TRBV27; DNA: TGTGCCAGCAATAGAGCCGGGACTAGCGGGGGAGCCTACAATGAGCAGTTCTTC; CDR3: CASNRAGTSGGAYNEQFF
size: NA; J: TRBJ2-1; D: NA; V: TRBV5-1; DNA: TGCGCCAGCAGCTTGGCGGCAGGGATCGAGAATGAGCAGTTCTTC; CDR3: CASSLAAGIENEQFF
size: once; J: TRBJ1-1; D: TRBD1; V: TRBV27; DNA: TGTGCCAGCAGCGGGACAGTGAACACTGAAGCTTTCTTT; CDR3: CASSGTVNTEAFF
size: NA; J: TRBJ2-5; D: TRBD1; V: TRBV6-1; DNA: TGTGCCAGCAGTGAAGGACAGGGGGCCGGAGAGACCCAGTACTTC; CDR3: CASSEGQGAGETQYF
size: NA; J: TRBJ1-4; D: NA; V: TRBV28; DNA: TGTGCCAGCAGTTTCAAGGGACATGGTTTAACTAATGAAAAACTGTTTTTT; CDR3: CASSFKGHGLTNEKLFF
size: few; J: TRBJ2-5; D: TRBD1; V: TRBV11-3; DNA: TGTGCCAGCAGCTCCGACAGGGCCCAAGAGACCCAGTACTTC; CDR3: CASSSDRAQETQYF
size: few; J: TRBJ2-2; D: TRBD2; V: TRBV5-1; DNA: TGCGCCAGCAGCCCACTAGCGGGAGAGGCCGGGGAGCTGTTTTTT; CDR3: CASSPLAGEAGELFF
size: NA; J: TRBJ2-7; D: NA; V: TRBV11-2; DNA: TGTGCCAGCAGCTTCTCCCCAGGCAAGCAGTACTTC; CDR3: CASSFSPGKQYF
size: NA; J: TRBJ1-1; D: NA; V: TRBV27; DNA: TGTGCCAGCAGTATCGGTCGATCGAACACTGAAGCTTTCTTT; CDR3: CASSIGRSNTEAFF
size: NA; J: TRBJ1-2; D: NA; V: TRBV14; DNA: TGTGCCAGCAGCCAAGTAAAGGGGCTAATTGGCTACACCTTC; CDR3: CASSQVKGLIGYTF
size: NA; J: TRBJ2-1; D: TRBD2; V: TRBV7-3; DNA: TGTGCCAGCAGCCAACTAGCGGGATCTTACAATGAGCAGTTCTTC; CDR3: CASSQLAGSYNEQFF
size: NA; J: TRBJ2-5; D: TRBD2; V: TRBV5-1; DNA: TGCGCCAGCAGCCAATGGCGGGGGACCCAAGAGACCCAGTACTTC; CDR3: CASSQWRGTQETQYF
size: few; J: TRBJ1-1; D: NA; V: TRBV5-5; DNA: TGTGCCAGCAGACGGTTTGACACGAACACTGAAGCTTTCTTT; CDR3: CASRRFDTNTEAFF
size: NA; J: TRBJ1-3; D: NA; V: TRBV7-6; DNA: TGTGCCAGCAGCAGCGGGAGCTCTGGAAACACCATATATTTT; CDR3: CASSSGSSGNTIYF
size: NA; J: TRBJ2-2; D: TRBD2; V: TRBV19; DNA: TGTGCCAGTAAGACAGCGGGAGTGGGGACCGGGGAGCTGTTTTTT; CDR3: CASKTAGVGTGELFF
size: once; J: TRBJ2-1; D: NA; V: TRBV11-2; DNA: TGTGCCAGCAGCACCCGACAGGGAGGACTCTTCTTC; CDR3: CASSTRQGGLFF
size: NA; J: TRBJ2-3; D: TRBD2; V: TRBV9; DNA: TGTGCCAGCAGCGCACCGGGACCCGCGGGAGCAGATACGCAGTATTTT; CDR3: CASSAPGPAGADTQYF
size: NA; J: TRBJ2-5; D: TRBD2; V: TRBV30; DNA: TGTGCCCGTGGTAGCGGGAATTTAGTCGGCTTGGAGACCCAGTACTTC; CDR3: CARGSGNLVGLETQYF
size: NA; J: TRBJ2-2; D: TRBD2; V: TRBV18; DNA: TGTGCCAGCTCACTCAACTCGGGACTAGCGGGAGAGGTCGGGGAGCTGTTTTTT; CDR3: CASSLNSGLAGEVGELFF
size: NA; J: TRBJ2-7; D: NA; V: TRBV5-4; DNA: TGTGCCAGCAGCTTGGGTGGGCCCAACTCCTACGAGCAGTACTTC; CDR3: CASSLGGPNSYEQYF
size: NA; J: TRBJ2-4; D: TRBD1; V: TRBV5-4; DNA: TGTGCCAGCAGCTTAACAGGGGGAAACATTCAGTACTTC; CDR3: CASSLTGGNIQYF
size: NA; J: TRBJ2-1; D: TRBD1; V: TRBV19; DNA: TGTGCCAGTAGAACAGGGGGTAGCAATGAGCAGTTCTTC; CDR3: CASRTGGSNEQFF
size: NA; J: TRBJ2-3; D: TRBD2; V: TRBV19; DNA: TGTGCCAGTAGTCCCAGGGTAGCGGGAACCCCTAGCACAGATACGCAGTATTTT; CDR3: CASSPRVAGTPSTDTQYF
size: medium-sized; J: TRBJ1-5; D: TRBD1; V: TRBV10-2; DNA: TGCGCCAGCAGTGATCCAGGGGGCAGGGAGCCCCAGCATTTT; CDR3: CASSDPGGREPQHF
size: NA; J: TRBJ2-2; D: NA; V: TRBV7-6; DNA: TGTGCCAGCAGCTTAGTACTAGCTCGGGGCACCGGGGAGCTGTTTTTT; CDR3: CASSLVLARGTGELFF
size: few; J: TRBJ1-1; D: TRBD1; V: TRBV18; DNA: TGTGCCAGCTCTCCGGACAGGGTTGACACTGAAGCTTTCTTT; CDR3: CASSPDRVDTEAFF
size: NA; J: TRBJ2-4; D: NA; V: TRBV14; DNA: TGTGCCAGCAGCCTGATAGGACGGGGAAACATTCAGTACTTC; CDR3: CASSLIGRGNIQYF
size: NA; J: TRBJ2-1; D: NA; V: TRBV6-5; DNA: TGTGCCAGCAGGCGCGACTTAGGCTCCTACAATGAGCAGTTCTTC; CDR3: CASRRDLGSYNEQFF